The 10 T cell receptor beta chains given below trace back to one sample, sequenced in a study of T cell responses to AZD1222 COVID-19 vaccine. Generated by immunoSEQ multiplex PCR, the TCRdb table keeps only in-frame clones and is missing some. Of 120,000 to 150,000 clones listed, 90% to 95% are singletons. The material was peripheral blood, obtained on day 0 of AZD1222 vaccination. These receptor sequences come from an adult in good health.

The chain couples TRBV6-5 to TRBJ1-1; D gene unclear. Trimming stripped 7 bases from V and 1 base from J, with 10 bases between. The V gene's germline CDR1 is MNHEY and CDR2 SVGAGI. The CDR3 is made up of 13 amino acids. CDR3 sequence reads: CASKRTANTEAFF. In DNA form, the CDR3 reads TGTGCCAGCAAGAGAACGGCGAACACTGAAGCTTTCTTT.

The chain links TRBV29-1 to TRBJ1-1; the match to TRBD1 covers 11 bases. The CDR3 has 14 residues. Germline V CDR1 and CDR2: SQVTM, ANQGSEA. V gave up 6 bases and J gave up 4 bases; unmatched junction bases: 7. CDR3 DNA sequence: TGCAGCGTGCGGGTTGGGACAGGGGGCACTGAAGCTTTCTTT. Translation gives CSVRVGTGGTEAFF.

This clone has more than one count but fewer than ten. The V and J genes are TRBV11-2 and TRBJ2-5; 11 bases line up with TRBD2. Germline lookup yields CDR1 SGHAT and CDR2 FQNNGV. The CDR3 is made up of 15 amino acids. Losses at the gene ends were 5 bases for V and 7 bases for J; bases not matched to a gene: 9. CDR3 in DNA: TGTGCCAGCAGCGCAACGACTAGCGGGGCGGGGACCCAGTACTTC. Its translation: CASSATTSGAGTQYF.

This chain uses TRBV6-5 with TRBJ1-5, with D possibly TRBD1 on 6 matching bases. Germline assignment: CDR1 MNHEY and CDR2 SVGAGI. This CDR3 contains 14 residues. V was cut by 6 bases and J by 1 base, with 10 bases left in between. In DNA, the CDR3 is TGTGCCAGCAGCCTAGGGGGAAGCAATCAGCCCCAGCATTTT. It specifies CASSLGGSNQPQHF.

CDR3 nucleotide sequence: TGTGCCGGTACCCCAGGGGGGACCTACGAGCAGTACTTC. Protein sequence: CAGTPGGTYEQYF. The gene calls are TRBV19 and TRBJ2-7; possibly TRBD1 for D (7 bases). The V gene lost 11 bases and the J gene lost 2 bases, with 16 bases spanning the gap. Germline lookup yields CDR1 LNHDA and CDR2 SQIVND (reference sequence). The CDR3 sequence is 13 residues long. Full variable domain (outside the CDR3, taken from reference TRBV19 and TRBJ2-7): DGGITQSPKYLFRKEGQNVTLSCEQNLNHDAMYWYRQDPGQGLRLIYYSQIVNDFQKGDIAEGYSVSREKKESFPLTVTSAQKNPTAFYLCAGTPGGTYEQYFGPGTRLTVT.

CDR3 DNA sequence: TGCGCCAGCAGCGTATCAGGACTAGCGATCTACGAGCAGTACTTC. It is translated as CASSVSGLAIYEQYF. The gene calls are TRBV4-1 and TRBJ2-7; 9 nucleotides match TRBD2. The germline V gene encodes CDR1 MGHRA and CDR2 YSYEKL. The CDR3 has 15 residues. V shed 5 bases and J 3 bases; nucleotides not matched to a gene: 8.

This chain connects TRBV6-1 to TRBJ1-2; 9 bases align to TRBD1. The CDR3 totals 14 residues. CDR1 is MNHNS and CDR2 is SASEGT in the germline V gene. The trim removed 2 bases at V and 8 bases at J, leaving 6 bases unmatched. This CDR3 is CASSESTGGGGYTF. CDR3 bases: TGTGCCAGCAGTGAATCGACAGGGGGTGGAGGCTACACCTTC.

V gene TRBV29-1 combines with J gene TRBJ1-1, with 8 bases matching TRBD1. The length of the CDR3 is 14 residues. J gave up 5 bases and V 8 bases, and 13 bases lay outside the gene matches. Germline loops: CDR1 SQVTM, CDR2 ANQGSEA. In nucleotides, the CDR3 is TGCAGCTCAGTCCCGAGCAGGGGGCAAACTGAAGCTTTCTTT. Protein: CSSVPSRGQTEAFF.

The chain combines TRBV7-9 with TRBJ2-1, with TRBD1 as a possible D gene (5 bases). Trimming removed 1 base at V and 10 bases at J, with 11 bases between. Germline assignment: CDR1 SEHNR and CDR2 FQNEAQ (reference sequence). The CDR3 sequence is 13 residues long. CDR3 loop: CASSLGLAGEQFF. CDR3 coding DNA: TGTGCCAGCAGCTTAGGTTTGGCAGGGGAGCAGTTCTTC. The full variable domain, completed using reference TRBV7-9 and TRBJ2-1, is DTGVSQNPRHKITKRGQNVTFRCDPISEHNRLYWYRQTLGQGPEFLTYFQNEAQLEKSRLLSDRFSAERPKGSFSTLEIQRTEQGDSAMYLCASSLGLAGEQFFGPGTRLTVL.

Note on this clone: Other nucleotide sequences from this sample produce the same CDR3. This chain joins TRBV7-2 and TRBJ1-1, with D possibly being TRBD1 (6 bases). Trimming removed 1 base at V and 5 bases at J, with 8 bases between. The germline V gene encodes CDR1 SGHTA and CDR2 FQGNSA. This CDR3 is 13 amino acids long. The CDR3 region has the DNA TGTGCCAGCAGCTTAGGAGGGGGAACTGAAGCTTTCTTT. Its protein product is CASSLGGGTEAFF.